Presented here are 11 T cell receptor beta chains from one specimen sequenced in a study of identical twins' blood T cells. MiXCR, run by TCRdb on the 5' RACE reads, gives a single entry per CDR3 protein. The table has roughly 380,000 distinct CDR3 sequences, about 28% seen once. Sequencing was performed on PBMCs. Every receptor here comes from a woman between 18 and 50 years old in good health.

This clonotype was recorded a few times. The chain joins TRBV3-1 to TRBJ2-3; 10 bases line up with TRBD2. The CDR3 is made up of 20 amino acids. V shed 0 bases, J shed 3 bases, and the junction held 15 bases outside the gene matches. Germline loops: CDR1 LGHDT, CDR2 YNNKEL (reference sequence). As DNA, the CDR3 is TGTGCCAGCAGCCAAGATCCCCGTTGGAGCGGGAGGGGTAGTACAGATACGCAGTATTTT. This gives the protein CASSQDPRWSGRGSTDTQYF.

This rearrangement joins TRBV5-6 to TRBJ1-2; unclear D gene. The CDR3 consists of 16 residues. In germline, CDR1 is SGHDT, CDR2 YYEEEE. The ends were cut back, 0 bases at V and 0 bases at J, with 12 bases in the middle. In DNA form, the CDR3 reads TGTGCCAGCAGCTTGGATTTACGGATAACTAACTATGGCTACACCTTC. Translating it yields CASSLDLRITNYGYTF.

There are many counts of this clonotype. The DNA for the CDR3 is TGCGCCAGCAGCCAAGTGGGGGGATCTAATGAAAAACTGTTTTTT. It translates to CASSQVGGSNEKLFF. The chain links TRBV4-1 to TRBJ1-4; a weak D match, TRBD1 (5 bases). Trimming cost V 1 base and J 3 bases, with 9 bases left between them. Per germline, CDR1 MGHRA and CDR2 YSYEKL. CDR3 size: 15 residues.

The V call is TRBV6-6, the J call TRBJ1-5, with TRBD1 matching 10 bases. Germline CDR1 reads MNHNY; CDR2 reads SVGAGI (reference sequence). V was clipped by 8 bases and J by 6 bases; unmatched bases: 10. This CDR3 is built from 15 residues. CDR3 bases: TGTGCCAGCGGTGGACAGGGGGGATTTGGTCAGCCCCAGCATTTT. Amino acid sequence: CASGGQGGFGQPQHF.

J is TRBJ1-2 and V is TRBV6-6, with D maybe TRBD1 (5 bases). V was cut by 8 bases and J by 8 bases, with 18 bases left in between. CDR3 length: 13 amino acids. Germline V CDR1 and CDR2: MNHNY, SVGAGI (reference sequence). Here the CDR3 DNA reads TGTGCCAGCGTGTTAGGGACCGCGTCCGGCTACACCTTC. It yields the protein CASVLGTASGYTF.

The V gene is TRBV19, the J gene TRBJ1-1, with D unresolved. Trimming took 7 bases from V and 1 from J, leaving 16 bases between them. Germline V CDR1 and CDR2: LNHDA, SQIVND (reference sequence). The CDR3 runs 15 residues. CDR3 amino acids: CASIGSVRGNTEAFF. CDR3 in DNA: TGTGCCAGTATTGGGTCGGTTCGGGGGAACACTGAAGCTTTCTTT.

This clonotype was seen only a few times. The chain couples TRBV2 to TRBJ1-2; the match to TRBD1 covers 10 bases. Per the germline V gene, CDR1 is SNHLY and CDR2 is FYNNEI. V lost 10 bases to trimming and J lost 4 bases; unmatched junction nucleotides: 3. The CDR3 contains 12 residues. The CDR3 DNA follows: TGTGCCACGCGGGACAGGGGCTATGGCTACACCTTC. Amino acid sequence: CATRDRGYGYTF.

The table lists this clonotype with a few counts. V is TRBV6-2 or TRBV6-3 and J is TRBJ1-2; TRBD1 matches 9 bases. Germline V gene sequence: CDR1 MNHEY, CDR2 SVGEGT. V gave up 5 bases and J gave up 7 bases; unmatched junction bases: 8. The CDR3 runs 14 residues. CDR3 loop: CASSDPGQGFGYTF. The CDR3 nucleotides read TGTGCCAGCAGTGACCCGGGACAGGGATTTGGCTACACCTTC.

CDR3 loop: CAISESRDRDNEQFF. In DNA, the CDR3 is TGTGCCATCAGTGAGTCGCGGGATCGGGACAATGAGCAGTTCTTC. This chain joins TRBV10-3 and TRBJ2-1, with D possibly matching TRBD2 (6 bases). This CDR3 has 15 amino acids. Germline V gives CDR1 ENHRY, CDR2 SYGVKD. V lost 0 bases and J 5 bases, leaving 11 bases between the germline ends.

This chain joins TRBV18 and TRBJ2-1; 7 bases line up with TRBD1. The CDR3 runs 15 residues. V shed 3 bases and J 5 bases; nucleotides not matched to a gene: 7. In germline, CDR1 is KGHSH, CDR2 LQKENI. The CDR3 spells CASSPGMGQNNEQFF. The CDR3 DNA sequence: TGTGCCAGCTCACCGGGGATGGGACAGAACAATGAGCAGTTCTTC.

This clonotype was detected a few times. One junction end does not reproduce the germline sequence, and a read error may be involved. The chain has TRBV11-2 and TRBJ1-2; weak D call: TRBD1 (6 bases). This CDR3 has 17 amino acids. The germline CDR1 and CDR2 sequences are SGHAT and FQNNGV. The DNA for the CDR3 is TGTGCCAGCAGCCCTCGTCCCTCCTACAGGGAGGACTATGGCTGCACCTTC. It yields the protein CASSPRPSYREDYGCTF.